One sample yielded the 5 T cell receptor beta chains listed below, sequenced in a study of cytomegalovirus exposure and HLA in healthy donors. The PCR employed 60 Vbeta primers together with 13 Jbeta primers. Using immunoSEQ multiplex PCR, the repertoire was profiled, and TCRdb retains in-frame clones only, with some absent. The sample lists approximately 110,000 clones, less than 80% occurring once. The specimen sequenced was PBMCs. All receptors derive from a man younger than 40 in good health and CMV-seropositive.

Details on this clone: The junction differs from germline at one of its ends, possibly a read error. This chain connects TRBV7-7 to TRBJ2-1; 8 nucleotides align to TRBD2. The germline CDR1 and CDR2 sequences are SSHAT and FNYEAQ (reference sequence). The CDR3 consists of 15 residues. The CDR3 DNA sequence: TGTGCTAGCAGCTTAGGGGCGGGGGGCGCCAATGAGCAGTTCTTC. As protein: CASSLGAGGANEQFF.

This chain uses TRBV11-1 with TRBJ2-7, with TRBD2 as a possible D gene (5 bases). Germline V lookup: CDR1 SGHAT, CDR2 FQDESV (reference sequence). This CDR3 is 13 amino acids long. Trimming cost V 3 bases and J 1 base, with 7 bases left between them. CDR3 residues: CASSFEGSYEQYF. CDR3 in DNA: TGTGCCAGCAGCTTTGAGGGATCCTACGAGCAGTACTTC.

The chain is built from TRBV5-8 and TRBJ2-1; TRBD2 agrees at 7 bases. Losses at the gene ends were 4 bases for V and 9 bases for J; bases not matched to a gene: 7. The germline gives CDR1 SGHTS, CDR2 YDEGEE. CDR3 length equals 13 residues. DNA for the CDR3: TGTGCCAGCAGCACATCTTGGGAGGGTGAGCAGTTCTTC. It encodes CASSTSWEGEQFF.

The V call is TRBV9, the J call TRBJ2-5, with D possibly matching TRBD2 (7 bases). V lost 4 bases, J lost 7 bases, and 17 bases lay in between. The CDR3 is made up of 14 amino acids. The germline gives CDR1 SGDLS, CDR2 YYNGEE. CDR3 DNA: TGTGCCAGCAGCTCCATGGGGGGGCTAGGGACCCAGTACTTC. Its translation: CASSSMGGLGTQYF. Full variable domain (outside the CDR3, taken from reference TRBV9 and TRBJ2-5): DSGVTQTPKHLITATGQRVTLRCSPRSGDLSVYWYQQSLDQGLQFLIQYYNGEERAKGNILERFSAQQFPDLHSELNLSSLELGDSALYFCASSSMGGLGTQYFGPGTRLLVL.

The V and J genes are TRBV10-3 and TRBJ1-1; a weak D match, TRBD1 (5 bases). Trimming left V 9 bases short and J 2 bases short, with 10 bases between. There are 12 residues in the CDR3. CDR1 ENHRY and CDR2 SYGVKD come from the germline V gene. CDR3 residues: CAISTANTEAFF. The CDR3 nucleotides are TGTGCCATATCGACAGCCAACACTGAAGCTTTCTTT.